This T cell receptor beta chain was found in a study of T-cell reconstitution after alpha-beta-depleted transplantation in children. Whole-study results and caveats: As was reported, about two months after transplant, alpha-beta T cells came from several hundred expanded graft clones. High day-60 TCRbeta diversity in some patients came from surviving recipient T cells and thymic progenitors.

In its sample, this clonotype was seen many times. Its antigen is undetermined. TCRbeta library construction was performed incorporating unique molecular identifiers. TCRdb re-analysed the PCR reads in MiXCR, keeping a single row per CDR3 protein. The sample includes fewer than 750,000 distinct CDR3 sequences, 23% of them seen just once. The V segment lost 6 bases and the J segment 2 bases; nucleotides outside the gene matches: 8. CDR3 length: 15 amino acids. CDR1 and CDR2 from the germline V gene are ENHRY and SYGVKD. This sample comprised PBMCs, mostly from graft donor cells, obtained 360 days after TCRalphabeta/CD19-depleted stem cell transplant. The receptor comes from a boy younger than two who had a stem cell transplant for acute myeloid leukemia, so the T cells may come from the graft donor. The rearrangement joins TRBV10-3 to TRBJ2-5; TRBD2 matches 8 bases. CDR3 in amino acids: CAIRTSETSQETQYF. The CDR3 DNA reads as TGTGCCATCAGGACTAGCGAAACCTCTCAAGAGACCCAGTACTTC.